This TCR beta chain appears in the sequencing data of a study of blood T cell repertoires in COVID-19. Overall study context: PBMCs, B-cell-depleted T cells, or T cells were the source of the cDNA or gDNA that made up the material.

With 6 bases clipped from V and 8 bases from J, the junction kept 10 bases outside the gene matches. Germline V gives CDR1 SNHLY, CDR2 FYNNEI. The CDR3 is made up of 15 amino acids. In the original analysis: Quantification of nucleated cells was approximated via reference gene primer amplification. The protocol was immunoSEQ multiplex PCR, while the TCRdb copy is restricted to in-frame clones and leaves out a portion. Clonal size and the V and J genes are those of that table, whereas D and trimming came from the DNA. The data hold about 360,000 clones, with about 86% observed a single time. Input material: peripheral blood. The chain combines TRBV2 with TRBJ1-4; TRBD1 aligns across 9 bases. This TCR was recovered from a woman aged 60-75 years with COVID-19, enrolled during active disease. The CDR3 bases are TGTGCCAGCAGAGATCCGGGACAGGGTGGAGAAAAACTGTTTTTT. It translates to CASRDPGQGGEKLFF.